The sequence of this TCR beta chain was determined in a study of Graves' ophthalmopathy and Graves' hyperthyroidism. Ophthalmopathy donors showed moderate-to-severe activity, CAS ≥3, NOSPECS ≥4 and a duration under 3 months. Excluded: other autoimmune disease, uncontrolled infection, pregnancy or lactation. Study outcomes and limitations: Both an approximately 68% sensitivity and an approximately 72% specificity characterized the model's predictions of ophthalmopathy progression.

Remarks on this clonotype: As yet, its antigen is unknown.

The CDR3 totals 12 residues. Germline CDR1 MDHEN, CDR2 SYDVKM. J gave up 16 bases and V 3 bases, and 7 bases lay outside the gene matches. Researchers took RNA transcripts and amplified TCR beta CDR3 regions from them. The authors performed first-round RT-PCR with HTBI primers and then a second-round multiplex PCR. In TCRdb, the multiplex PCR reads were re-called with MiXCR into one record per CDR3 protein. This table holds 13,000 to 15,000 distinct CDR3 sequences, roughly 50% found once. This sequence joins TRBV28 and TRBJ1-5; TRBD1 matches 9 bases. Sequencing used peripheral blood. This TCR derives from a woman in her twenties or thirties with Graves' ophthalmopathy. The CDR3: CASSLGQGSLHF. In DNA form, the CDR3 reads TGTGCCAGCAGTTTGGGACAGGGCTCTTTACATTTT.